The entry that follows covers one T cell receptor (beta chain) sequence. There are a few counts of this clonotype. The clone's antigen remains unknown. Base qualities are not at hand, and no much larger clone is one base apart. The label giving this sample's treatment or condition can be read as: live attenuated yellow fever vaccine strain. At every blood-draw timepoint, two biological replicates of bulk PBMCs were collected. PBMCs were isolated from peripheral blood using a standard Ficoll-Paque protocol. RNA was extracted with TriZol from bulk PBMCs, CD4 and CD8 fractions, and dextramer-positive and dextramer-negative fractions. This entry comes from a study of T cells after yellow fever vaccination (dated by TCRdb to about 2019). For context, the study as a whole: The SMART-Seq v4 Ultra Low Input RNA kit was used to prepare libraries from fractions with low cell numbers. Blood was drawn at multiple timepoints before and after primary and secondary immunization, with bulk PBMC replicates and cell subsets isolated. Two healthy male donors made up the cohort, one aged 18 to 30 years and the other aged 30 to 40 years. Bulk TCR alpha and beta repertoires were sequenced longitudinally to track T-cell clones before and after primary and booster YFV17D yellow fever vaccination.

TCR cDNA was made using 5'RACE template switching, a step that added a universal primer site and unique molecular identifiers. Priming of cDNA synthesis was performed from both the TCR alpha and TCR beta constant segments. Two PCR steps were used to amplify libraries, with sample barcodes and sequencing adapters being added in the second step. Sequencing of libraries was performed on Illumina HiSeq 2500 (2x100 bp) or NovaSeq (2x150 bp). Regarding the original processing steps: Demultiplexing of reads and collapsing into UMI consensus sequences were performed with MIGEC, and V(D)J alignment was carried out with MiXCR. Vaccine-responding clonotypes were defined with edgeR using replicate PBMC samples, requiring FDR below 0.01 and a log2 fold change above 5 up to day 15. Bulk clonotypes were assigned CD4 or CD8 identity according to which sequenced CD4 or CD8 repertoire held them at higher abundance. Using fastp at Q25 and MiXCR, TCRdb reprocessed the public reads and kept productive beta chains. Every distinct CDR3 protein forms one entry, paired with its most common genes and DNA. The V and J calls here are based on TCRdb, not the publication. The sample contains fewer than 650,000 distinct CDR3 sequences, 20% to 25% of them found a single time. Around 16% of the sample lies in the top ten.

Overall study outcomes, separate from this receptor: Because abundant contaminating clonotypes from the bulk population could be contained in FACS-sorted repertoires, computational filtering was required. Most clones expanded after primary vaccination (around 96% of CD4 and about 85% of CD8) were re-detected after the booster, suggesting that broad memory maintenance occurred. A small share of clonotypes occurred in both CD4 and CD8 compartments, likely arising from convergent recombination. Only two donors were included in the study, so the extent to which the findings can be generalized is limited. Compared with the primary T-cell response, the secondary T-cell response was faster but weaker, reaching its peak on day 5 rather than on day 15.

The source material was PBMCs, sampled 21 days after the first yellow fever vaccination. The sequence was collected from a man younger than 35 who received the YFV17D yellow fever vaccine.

The DNA is as follows: TGTGCCAGCACCTTAGGCGCCCCAGGGGGGACTGAAGCTTTCTTT. This gives the protein CASTLGAPGGTEAFF. Here the chain combines TRBV5-4 and TRBJ1-1; the central 7 bases match TRBD1. The CDR3 contains 15 residues, cysteine and phenylalanine counted. Just the 45-base CDR3 DNA is kept, in frame starting at base 1. CDR1 SGHNT and CDR2 YYREEE are derived from the germline V gene (reference sequence). Trimming leaves V shorter by 6 bases and J shorter by 5 bases, with the junction holding 13 bases beyond the gene matches.